Following are 12 T cell receptor beta chains from one sample sequenced in a study of Ad26.COV2.S vaccination and SARS-CoV-2 variants. Produced via immunoSEQ multiplex PCR; TCRdb's table is partial and in-frame only. The data contain more than 350,000 clones, approximately 90% of them singletons. Treatment meaning: around 19 received Ad26.COV2.S at low or high dose, single or two shots; 5 received placebo; per-sample allocation not given. It was on day 63 after the first vaccine or placebo injection that samples were taken. This sample comprised peripheral blood, obtained in a trial of Ad26.COV2.S vaccine versus placebo. Every receptor here comes from a person between 18 and 59 years old who received the Ad26.COV2.S COVID-19 vaccine or a placebo.

V and J are TRBV6-5 and TRBJ2-7, with 9 nucleotides matching TRBD2. Germline V CDR1 and CDR2: MNHEY, SVGAGI. The CDR3 length is 15 residues. J lost 6 bases, V lost 7 bases, and 13 bases had no gene match. The CDR3 DNA sequence: TGTGCCAGCACCTACGGGGCGGGAGGGCCTTCCGAGCAGTACTTC. Protein product: CASTYGAGGPSEQYF.

The V call is TRBV29-1, the J call TRBJ1-1, with a tentative D call TRBD1 (5 bases). CDR3 length: 13 residues. V lost 6 bases and J lost 4, with 15 bases in between. The germline V gene encodes CDR1 SQVTM and CDR2 ANQGSEA. The CDR3, as DNA: TGCAGCGTGTCCGGGACTTTGGCCACTGAAGCTTTCTTT. It codes for CSVSGTLATEAFF.

The gene calls are TRBV20-1 and TRBJ1-2; no reliable D call. The CDR3 consists of 10 residues. Germline V gene lookup returns CDR1 DFQATT and CDR2 SNEGSKA (reference sequence). V gave up 5 bases and J gave up 8 bases, with 9 bases separating them. The CDR3 reads CSAAVVGYTF. The CDR3 DNA reads as TGCAGTGCTGCGGTTGTCGGCTACACCTTC.

About this clone itself: Distinct nucleotide sequences in the sample also encode this CDR3. The V gene is TRBV5-1, the J gene TRBJ1-5; the D is unclear. Germline V gives CDR1 SGHRS, CDR2 YFSETQ. CDR3 length: 15 amino acids. V dropped 0 bases and J dropped 0 bases, with 7 bases sitting between them. The CDR3 protein is CASSLDSYSNQPQHF. CDR3 DNA: TGCGCCAGCAGCTTGGATAGCTATAGCAATCAGCCCCAGCATTTT.

V gene TRBV30 combines with J gene TRBJ2-7; D is perhaps TRBD1 (5 bases). Germline values: CDR1 GTSNPN, CDR2 SVGIG (reference sequence). V gave up 0 bases and J gave up 6 bases, with 15 bases separating them. The CDR3 length is 14 residues. Written as DNA, the CDR3 is TGTGCCTGGAGTGTGATAGGGGCGGTGGGCGAGCAGTACTTC. Translated: CAWSVIGAVGEQYF.

In DNA, the CDR3 is TGCGCCAGCAGCCAAGGTAGCGGGAGCTCTCGGGAGCAGTTCTTC. It is translated as CASSQGSGSSREQFF. The chain has TRBV4-3 and TRBJ2-1, with 9 bases aligning to TRBD2. Germline V gene data show CDR1 as LGHNA and CDR2 as YSLEER. The CDR3 runs to 15 residues. V lost 1 base and J lost 10; bases outside the gene matches: 8.

J is TRBJ2-7 and V is TRBV30; 11 positions match TRBD1. The CDR3 has 15 amino acids. V lost 3 bases, J lost 3 bases, and 7 bases stayed unmatched. Germline-derived CDR1 and CDR2 are GTSNPN and SVGIG (reference sequence). CDR3 nucleotides: TGTGCCTGGAGAGTGTCCGGGACAGGGGGCTACGAGCAGTACTTC. This codes for CAWRVSGTGGYEQYF.

The rearrangement uses TRBV5-1 and TRBJ1-1; no clear D gene. The CDR3 is 16 amino acids. Trimming took off 0 bases at V and 3 bases at J, with 15 bases between the two ends. The germline CDR1 and CDR2 sequences are SGHRS and YFSETQ. The CDR3 sequence: CASSLVLRAYDTEAFF. The CDR3 coding sequence is TGCGCCAGCAGCTTGGTTTTGAGGGCTTACGACACTGAAGCTTTCTTT. The full variable domain, in which reference TRBV5-1 and TRBJ1-1 provide the parts outside the CDR3, is KAGVTQTPRYLIKTRGQQVTLSCSPISGHRSVSWYQQTPGQGLQFLFEYFSETQRNKGNFPGRFSGRQFSNSRSEMNVSTLELGDSALYLCASSLVLRAYDTEAFFGQGTRLTVV.

The chain is built from TRBV29-1 and TRBJ2-1, with 8 bases identical to TRBD1. V shed 0 bases and J 9 bases; nucleotides not matched to a gene: 7. Germline V CDR1 and CDR2: SQVTM, ANQGSEA. CDR3 length: 14 residues. This CDR3 is CSVEEGTGSSEQFF. The CDR3 DNA reads TGCAGCGTTGAAGAGGGGACAGGATCAAGTGAGCAGTTCTTC.

The rearrangement links TRBV3-1 (or the pseudogene TRBV3-2) to TRBJ1-2; 8 positions match TRBD1. CDR3 length equals 15 residues. The junction had 8 bases not matched to a gene; V was cut back by 1 base and J by 7 bases. Germline lookup yields CDR1 LGHDT and CDR2 YNNKEL (reference sequence). In nucleotides, the CDR3 is TGTGCCAGCAGCCAAGGCGGGACAGGTAACGCTGGCTACACCTTC. Translating it yields CASSQGGTGNAGYTF.

The V call is TRBV2, the J call TRBJ1-5; 7 bases map to TRBD1. Per the germline V gene, CDR1 is SNHLY and CDR2 is FYNNEI. This CDR3 comprises 14 residues. Trimming at V came to 6 bases and at J to 7 bases, leaving 9 bases not matched to a gene. The CDR3 DNA sequence: TGTGCCAGCAGATCGGGACAGTATGGGCAGCCCCAGCATTTT. Translating it yields CASRSGQYGQPQHF. The full variable domain, in which reference TRBV2 and TRBJ1-5 provide the parts outside the CDR3, is EPEVTQTPSHQVTQMGQEVILRCVPISNHLYFYWYRQILGQKVEFLVSFYNNEISEKSEIFDDQFSVERPDGSNFTLKIRSTKLEDSAMYFCASRSGQYGQPQHFGDGTRLSIL.

The chain joins TRBV18 to TRBJ2-4; a weak D match, TRBD1 (6 bases). Trimming stripped 3 bases from V and 9 bases from J, with 15 bases between. The V gene's germline CDR1 is KGHSH and CDR2 LQKENI. The CDR3 has 14 amino acids. This CDR3 is CASSPAGVQGIQYF. The CDR3 DNA reads as TGTGCCAGCTCACCTGCAGGGGTCCAGGGCATTCAGTACTTC. The entire variable domain, with the rest obtained from reference TRBV18 and TRBJ2-4, is as follows: NAGVMQNPRHLVRRRGQEARLRCSPMKGHSHVYWYRQLPEEGLKFMVYLQKENIIDESGMPKERFSAEFPKEGPSILRIQQVVRGDSAAYFCASSPAGVQGIQYFGAGTRLSVL.